This T cell receptor beta chain was retrieved from a study of blood T cell repertoires in COVID-19. Turning to the study itself: The United States, Italy and Spain were the sources of the acute and convalescent COVID-19 samples.

This CDR3 contains 17 residues. In germline, CDR1 is SGDLS, CDR2 YYNGEE. V lost 0 bases and J 7 bases, leaving 17 bases between the germline ends. In the authors' workflow: Estimated nucleated cell counts came from reference gene primer amplification. Sequenced by immunoSEQ multiplex PCR; TCRdb stores in-frame clones only, minus some. That table gives V, J and clone size, and the DNA gave D and trimming. The sample lists some 94,000 clones, around 84% seen once, with less than 2% in the top ten. This clone showed up just once. The clonotype originates from a man aged 65 to 79 with active or convalescent COVID-19. What was sequenced was peripheral blood. J is TRBJ1-6 and V is TRBV9; a weak D match, TRBD1 (5 bases). This chain's CDR3 is CASSVGRGTRKNSPLHF. The CDR3 region has the DNA TGTGCCAGCAGCGTAGGCCGGGGGACCCGAAAAAATTCACCCCTCCACTTT.